This T cell receptor beta chain stems from a study of identical twins. Study observations and caveats: The presence of invariant MAIT and iNKT cells could partly confound analyses of zero-insertion sequences.

A word on this clonotype: What it recognizes is unknown.

One entry per CDR3 protein, called by TCRdb with MiXCR from the 5' RACE reads. Of about 720,000 distinct CDR3 sequences in the sample, roughly 18% were seen once. The V and J ends lost 0 bases and 10 bases respectively, with 5 bases between them. CDR3 length: 12 residues. Germline assignment: CDR1 SGDLS and CDR2 YYNGEE. Another study also made use of these data, one on T cells expressing NK-cell markers.

Specimen: PBMCs. This TCR was recovered from a woman aged 18-29 years in good health. The V gene is TRBV9, the J gene TRBJ1-6; D gene unclear. The CDR3 sequence is CASSVGQSPLHF. The CDR3 DNA reads as TGTGCCAGCAGCGTAGGGCAGTCACCCCTCCACTTT.